Described below is a single T cell receptor beta chain sequence and its context. The data derive from a study of blood T cell repertoires in COVID-19. The overall study: Donors in the United States, Italy and Spain gave samples during acute or convalescent COVID-19. The analysed material was cDNA or gDNA that came from T cells, B-cell-depleted T cells, or PBMCs.

Trimming shortened V by 4 bases and J by 4 bases, and 13 bases separated the two germline ends. CDR1 is MNHEY, CDR2 SVGAGI, per germline. The CDR3 is 14 amino acids. Original analysis: Amplification of reference gene primers was used by the study to estimate nucleated cell counts. Assay used: immunoSEQ multiplex PCR; TCRdb lists only in-frame clones, some missing. V, J and clone size derive from that table, while D and trimming were established from the DNA sequence. The sample contains 250,000 to 300,000 clones, 75% to 90% of which appear only once. Sequenced: peripheral blood. The V and J genes are TRBV6-5 and TRBJ1-2; D is perhaps TRBD1 (5 bases). This receptor was obtained from a woman aged 40 to 49 who had recovered from COVID-19. The DNA of the CDR3 is TGTGCCAGCAGTTGGGGGGTGGGAAGCTATGGCTACACCTTC. Translating gives CASSWGVGSYGYTF.